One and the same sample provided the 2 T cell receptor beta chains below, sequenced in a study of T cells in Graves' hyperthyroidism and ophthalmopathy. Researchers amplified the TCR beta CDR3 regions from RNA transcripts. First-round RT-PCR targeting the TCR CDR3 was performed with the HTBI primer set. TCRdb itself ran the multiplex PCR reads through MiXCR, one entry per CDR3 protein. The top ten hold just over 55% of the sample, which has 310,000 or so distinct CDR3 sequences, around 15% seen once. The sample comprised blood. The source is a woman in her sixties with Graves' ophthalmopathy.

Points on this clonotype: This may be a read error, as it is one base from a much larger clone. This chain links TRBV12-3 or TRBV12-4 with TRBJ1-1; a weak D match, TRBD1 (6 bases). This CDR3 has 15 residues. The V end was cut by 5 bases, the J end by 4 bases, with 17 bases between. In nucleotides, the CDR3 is TGTGCCAGCAGTCCCCGCAGGGTAGGGGGCACTGAAGCTTTCTTT. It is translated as CASSPRRVGGTEAFF.

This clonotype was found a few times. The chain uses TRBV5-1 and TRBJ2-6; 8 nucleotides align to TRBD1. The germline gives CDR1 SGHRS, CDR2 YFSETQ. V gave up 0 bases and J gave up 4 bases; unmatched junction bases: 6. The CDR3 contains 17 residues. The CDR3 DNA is TGCGCCAGCAGCTTGGGTCAGGGGGCGCGCGGGGCCAACGTCCTGACTTTC. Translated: CASSLGQGARGANVLTF.